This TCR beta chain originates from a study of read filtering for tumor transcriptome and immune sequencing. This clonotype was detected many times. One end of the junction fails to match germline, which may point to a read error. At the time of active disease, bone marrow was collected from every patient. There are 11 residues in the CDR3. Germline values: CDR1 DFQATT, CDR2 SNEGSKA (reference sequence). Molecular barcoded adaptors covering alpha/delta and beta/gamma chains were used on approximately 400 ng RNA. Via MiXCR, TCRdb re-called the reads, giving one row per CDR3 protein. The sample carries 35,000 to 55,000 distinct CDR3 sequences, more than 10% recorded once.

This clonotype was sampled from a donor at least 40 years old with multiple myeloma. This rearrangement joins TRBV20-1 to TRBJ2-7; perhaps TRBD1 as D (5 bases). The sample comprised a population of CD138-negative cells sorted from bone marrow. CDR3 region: CSARDWPGHHF. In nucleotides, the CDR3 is TGCAGTGCTAGAGATTGGCCAGGGCACCACTTC.